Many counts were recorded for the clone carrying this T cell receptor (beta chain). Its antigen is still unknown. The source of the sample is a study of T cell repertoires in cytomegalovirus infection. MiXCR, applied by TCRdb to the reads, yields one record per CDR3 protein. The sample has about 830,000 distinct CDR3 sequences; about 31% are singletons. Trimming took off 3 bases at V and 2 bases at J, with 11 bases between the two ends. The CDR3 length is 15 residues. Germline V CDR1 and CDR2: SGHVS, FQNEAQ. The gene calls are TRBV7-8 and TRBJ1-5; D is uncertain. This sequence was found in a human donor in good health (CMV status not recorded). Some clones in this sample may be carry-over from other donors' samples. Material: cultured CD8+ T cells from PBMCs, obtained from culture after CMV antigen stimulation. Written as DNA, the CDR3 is TGTGCCAGCAGCTTTTTAGGGTTTGGCAATCAGCCCCAGCATTTT. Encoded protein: CASSFLGFGNQPQHF. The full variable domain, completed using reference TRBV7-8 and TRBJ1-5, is GAGVSQSPRYKVAKRGQDVALRCDPISGHVSLFWYQQALGQGPEFLTYFQNEAQLDKSGLPSDRFFAERPEGSVSTLKIQRTQQEDSAVYLCASSFLGFGNQPQHFGDGTRLSIL.